This entry lists 10 T cell receptor beta chains sequenced from one sample in a study of blood T cell repertoires in COVID-19. Assay used: immunoSEQ multiplex PCR; TCRdb lists only in-frame clones, some missing. The sample contains approximately 230,000 clones, around 90% of which appear only once. The sequenced sample consisted of peripheral blood. These receptors originate from a man at least 80 years old with acute or convalescent COVID-19.

This clone was recorded a few times. The V call is TRBV7-9, the J call TRBJ2-3; 12 nucleotides match TRBD2. Germline CDR1 and CDR2: SEHNR and FQNEAQ (reference sequence). V shed 7 bases and J 6 bases; nucleotides not matched to a gene: 8. The CDR3 consists of 15 residues. CDR3 in DNA: TGTGCCAGCACCATTCTAGCGGGGGGGCTCGATACGCAGTATTTT. Protein product: CASTILAGGLDTQYF.

This sequence joins TRBV2 and TRBJ2-1; 8 bases align to TRBD1. The CDR3 spans 15 residues. Unmatched junction bases numbered 10, after V lost 6 bases and J lost 6 bases. Germline assignment: CDR1 SNHLY and CDR2 FYNNEI. CDR3 residues: CASSRDRGRGNEQFF. DNA for the CDR3: TGTGCCAGCAGCCGCGACAGGGGAAGAGGCAATGAGCAGTTCTTC.

V and J are TRBV7-3 and TRBJ2-2; perhaps TRBD1 as D (6 bases). Between the trimmed V and J ends, which lost 4 bases and 0 bases, there was a span of 12 bases. The CDR3 is made up of 16 amino acids. Germline CDR1 SGHTA, CDR2 FQGTGA. CDR3 sequence: CASSSRTAANTGELFF. For the CDR3, the DNA is TGTGCCAGCAGCTCGCGGACAGCTGCGAACACCGGGGAGCTGTTTTTT. The variable domain in full, completed from reference TRBV7-3 and TRBJ2-2, reads GAGVSQTPSNKVTEKGKYVELRCDPISGHTALYWYRQSLGQGPEFLIYFQGTGAADDSGLPNDRFFAVRPEGSVSTLKIQRTERGDSAVYLCASSSRTAANTGELFFGEGSRLTVL.

The chain employs TRBV5-1 and TRBJ2-1, with 10 bases matching TRBD2. From germline, CDR1 is SGHRS and CDR2 YFSETQ. V lost 0 bases to trimming and J lost 1 base; unmatched junction nucleotides: 1. The CDR3 consists of 16 residues. For the CDR3, the DNA is TGCGCCAGCAGCTTGGGGGGACTAGCGTCCTACAATGAGCAGTTCTTC. Protein: CASSLGGLASYNEQFF.

The chain employs TRBV18 and TRBJ2-1; 7 bases map to TRBD1. Germline assignment: CDR1 KGHSH and CDR2 LQKENI. The trim removed 5 bases at V and 3 bases at J, leaving 7 bases unmatched. The CDR3 is 15 amino acids. CDR3 amino acids: CASSTRAGGYNEQFF. CDR3 nucleotide sequence: TGTGCCAGCTCAACAAGAGCAGGGGGCTACAATGAGCAGTTCTTC.

The rearrangement links TRBV20-1 to TRBJ2-7; tentative D call: TRBD2 (5 bases). This CDR3 has 11 amino acids. In germline, CDR1 is DFQATT, CDR2 SNEGSKA (reference sequence). V lost 5 bases, J lost 6 bases, and 11 bases lay in between. The CDR3 loop reads CSADQLGEQYF. The CDR3 DNA sequence: TGCAGTGCTGACCAACTAGGCGAGCAGTACTTC.

The rearrangement links TRBV19 to TRBJ1-5; D is unclear. This CDR3 region has 11 residues. Germline V CDR1 and CDR2: LNHDA, SQIVND (reference sequence). The V end was cut by 5 bases, the J end by 9 bases, with 8 bases between. DNA for the CDR3: TGTGCCAGTAGTGCTATTTGGCCCCAGCATTTT. Protein product: CASSAIWPQHF.

J is TRBJ1-1 and V is TRBV29-1; 8 bases agree with TRBD1. Germline loops: CDR1 SQVTM, CDR2 ANQGSEA. Unmatched junction bases numbered 6, after V lost 5 bases and J lost 4 bases. This CDR3 comprises 13 residues. As DNA, the CDR3 is TGCAGCGTTCCGGGACAGGCGGGCACTGAAGCTTTCTTT. Amino acids: CSVPGQAGTEAFF.

This chain uses TRBV2 with TRBJ2-2; maybe TRBD1 (6 bases). With 6 bases removed from V and 5 bases from J, the gap between germline ends came to 13 bases. The CDR3 runs 14 residues. Germline V lookup: CDR1 SNHLY, CDR2 FYNNEI. The CDR3 DNA follows: TGTGCCAGCAGACGGGCCCAGGGGACCGGGGAGCTGTTTTTT. Residues: CASRRAQGTGELFF. Filled out from reference TRBV2 and TRBJ2-2, the complete variable domain reads EPEVTQTPSHQVTQMGQEVILRCVPISNHLYFYWYRQILGQKVEFLVSFYNNEISEKSEIFDDQFSVERPDGSNFTLKIRSTKLEDSAMYFCASRRAQGTGELFFGEGSRLTVL.

The J gene is TRBJ2-7, the V gene TRBV18, with TRBD1 matching 7 bases. The CDR3 spans 16 residues. V trimming: 1 base; J trimming: 0 bases; junction bases outside the gene matches: 6. Germline V lookup: CDR1 KGHSH, CDR2 LQKENI. CDR3 DNA sequence: TGTGCCAGCTCACCACGGGGGCAGGGGGACTCCTACGAGCAGTACTTC. Translation: CASSPRGQGDSYEQYF.